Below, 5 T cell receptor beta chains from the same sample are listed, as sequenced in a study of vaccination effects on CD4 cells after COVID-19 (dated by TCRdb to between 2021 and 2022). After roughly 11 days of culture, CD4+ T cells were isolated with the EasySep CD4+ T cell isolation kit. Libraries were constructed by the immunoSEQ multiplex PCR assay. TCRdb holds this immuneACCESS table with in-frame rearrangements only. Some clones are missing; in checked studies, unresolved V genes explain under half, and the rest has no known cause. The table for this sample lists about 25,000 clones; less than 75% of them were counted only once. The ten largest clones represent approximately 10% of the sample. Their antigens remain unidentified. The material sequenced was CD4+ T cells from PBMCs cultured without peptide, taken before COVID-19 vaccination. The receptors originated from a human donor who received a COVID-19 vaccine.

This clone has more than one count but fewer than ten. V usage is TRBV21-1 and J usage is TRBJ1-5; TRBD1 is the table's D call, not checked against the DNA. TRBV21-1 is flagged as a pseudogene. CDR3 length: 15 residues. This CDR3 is CASSMTTGCNQPQHF. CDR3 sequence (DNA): TGTGCCAGCAGCATGACGACAGGATGCAATCAGCCCCAGCATTTT.

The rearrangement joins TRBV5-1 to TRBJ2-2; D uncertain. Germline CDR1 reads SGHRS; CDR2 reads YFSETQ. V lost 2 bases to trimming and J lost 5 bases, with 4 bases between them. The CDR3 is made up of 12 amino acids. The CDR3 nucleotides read TGCGCCAGCAGCTTCGAGACCGGGGAGCTGTTTTTT. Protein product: CASSFETGELFF.

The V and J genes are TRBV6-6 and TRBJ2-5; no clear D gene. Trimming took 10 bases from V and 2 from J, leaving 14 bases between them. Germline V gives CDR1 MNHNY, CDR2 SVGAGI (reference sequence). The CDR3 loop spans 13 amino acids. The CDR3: CATRSGSQETQYF. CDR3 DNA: TGTGCCACCCGTTCGGGTTCGCAAGAGACCCAGTACTTC.

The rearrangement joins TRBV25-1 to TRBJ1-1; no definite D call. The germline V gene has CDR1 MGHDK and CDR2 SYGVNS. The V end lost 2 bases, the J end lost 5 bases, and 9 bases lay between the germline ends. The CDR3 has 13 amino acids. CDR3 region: CASSEIFGTEAFF. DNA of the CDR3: TGTGCCAGCAGTGAAATCTTCGGGACTGAAGCTTTCTTT. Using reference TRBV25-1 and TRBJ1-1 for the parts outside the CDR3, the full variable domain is EADIYQTPRYLVIGTGKKITLECSQTMGHDKMYWYQQDPGMELHLIHYSYGVNSTEKGDLSSESTVSRIRTEHFPLTLESARPSHTSQYLCASSEIFGTEAFFGQGTRLTVV.

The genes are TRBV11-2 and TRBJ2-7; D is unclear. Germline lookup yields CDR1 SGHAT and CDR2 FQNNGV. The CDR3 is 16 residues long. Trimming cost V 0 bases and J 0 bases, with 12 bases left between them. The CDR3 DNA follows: TGTGCCAGCAGCTTAGAAATAACGGGCAGCTCCTACGAGCAGTACTTC. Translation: CASSLEITGSSYEQYF.